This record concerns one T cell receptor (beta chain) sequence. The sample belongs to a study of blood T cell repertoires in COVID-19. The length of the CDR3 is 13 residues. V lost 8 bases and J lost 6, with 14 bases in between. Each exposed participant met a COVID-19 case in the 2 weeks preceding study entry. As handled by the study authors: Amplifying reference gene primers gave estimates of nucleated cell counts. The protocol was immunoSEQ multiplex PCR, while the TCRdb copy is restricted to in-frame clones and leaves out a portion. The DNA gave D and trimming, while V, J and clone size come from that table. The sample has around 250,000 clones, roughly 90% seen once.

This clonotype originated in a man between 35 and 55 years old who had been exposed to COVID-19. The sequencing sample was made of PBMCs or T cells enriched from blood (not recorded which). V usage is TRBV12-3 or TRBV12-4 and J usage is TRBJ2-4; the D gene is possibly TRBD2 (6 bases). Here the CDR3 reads CASHTGVGNIQYF. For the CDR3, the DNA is TGTGCCAGCCATACGGGGGTAGGAAACATTCAGTACTTC.